These 32 T cell receptor beta chains share one sample of origin, sequenced in a study of blood T cell repertoires in COVID-19. Measured with immunoSEQ multiplex PCR; TCRdb has only the in-frame clones, and not every one. Here the sample spans 100,000 to 150,000 clones, approximately 80% being singletons. Source material: peripheral blood. Receptors originate from a woman aged 55-69 years with acute or convalescent COVID-19.

The CDR3 region has the DNA TGTGCCAGCAGTAATGCTTGGGGGGCTAATGAAAAACTGTTTTTT. Translating gives CASSNAWGANEKLFF. V usage is TRBV6-5 and J usage is TRBJ1-4; D may be TRBD1 (5 bases). The germline CDR1 and CDR2 sequences are MNHEY and SVGAGI. V lost 5 bases to trimming and J lost 3 bases, with 13 bases between them. The CDR3 consists of 15 residues.

The CDR3 spells CASSLGGSYNEQFF. Here the CDR3 DNA reads TGCGCCAGCAGCTTAGGGGGTTCCTACAATGAGCAGTTCTTC. V and J are TRBV5-1 and TRBJ2-1, with D maybe TRBD1 (6 bases). The CDR3 has 14 residues. Between the trimmed V and J ends, which lost 2 bases and 1 base, there was a span of 7 bases. Looked up from germline, CDR1 is SGHRS and CDR2 is YFSETQ.

This chain joins TRBV10-2 and TRBJ1-6, with 7 bases fitting TRBD1. CDR1 and CDR2 from the germline V gene are WSHSY and SAAADI. This CDR3 is built from 15 residues. Trimming at V came to 4 bases and at J to 5 bases, leaving 5 bases not matched to a gene. CDR3 nucleotide sequence: TGCGCCAGCAGTGGGGGACAGACAGATAATTCACCCCTCCACTTT. As protein: CASSGGQTDNSPLHF.

The chain is built from TRBV7-9 and TRBJ1-2; D is unclear. CDR3 length: 14 amino acids. With 5 bases removed from V and 8 bases from J, the gap between germline ends came to 18 bases. Per germline, CDR1 SEHNR and CDR2 FQNEAQ (reference sequence). The CDR3 sequence is CASSPSSVSYGYTF. CDR3 sequence (DNA): TGTGCCAGCAGCCCTTCCAGTGTATCTTACGGCTACACCTTC.

The sample holds a few counts of this clone. The CDR3 reads CAWSVSRGEAFF. In DNA form, the CDR3 reads TGTGCCTGGAGTGTCTCAAGGGGTGAAGCTTTCTTT. The gene calls are TRBV30 and TRBJ1-1; D possibly corresponds to TRBD1 (5 bases). V lost 0 bases to trimming and J lost 7 bases, with 9 bases between them. CDR1 and CDR2 from the germline V gene are GTSNPN and SVGIG (reference sequence). This CDR3 contains 12 residues. Full variable domain (rest looked up from reference TRBV30 and TRBJ1-1): SQTIHQWPATLVQPVGSPLSLECTVEGTSNPNLYWYRQAAGRGLQLLFYSVGIGQISSEVPQNLSASRPQDRQFILSSKKLLLSDSGFYLCAWSVSRGEAFFGQGTRLTVV.

The table lists this clone with a count of one. The chain has TRBV4-1 and TRBJ2-3, with 7 bases fitting TRBD1. The CDR3 contains 15 residues. CDR1 and CDR2 (germline): MGHRA, YSYEKL. V gave up 4 bases and J gave up 2 bases; unmatched junction bases: 6. CDR3 coding DNA: TGCGCCAGCAGCCTGACAGGGAAGGCCACAGATACGCAGTATTTT. The encoded protein is CASSLTGKATDTQYF.

This chain links TRBV2 with TRBJ1-2; 9 nucleotides agree with TRBD1. The CDR3 consists of 14 residues. Trimming at V came to 5 bases and at J to 3 bases, leaving 4 bases not matched to a gene. Germline V gene lookup returns CDR1 SNHLY and CDR2 FYNNEI. The CDR3 DNA is TGTGCCAGCAGTTACTGGACAGGGGACTATGGCTACACCTTC. As protein: CASSYWTGDYGYTF.

The CDR3 DNA is TGTGCCTGGAAACCCGGGACAAAAATTCTCACTGAAGCTTTCTTT. Translated: CAWKPGTKILTEAFF. The chain couples TRBV30 to TRBJ1-1, with D maybe TRBD1 (6 bases). Trimming took off 4 bases at V and 4 bases at J, with 19 bases between the two ends. Germline V gene sequence: CDR1 GTSNPN, CDR2 SVGIG (reference sequence). The CDR3 totals 15 residues.

CDR3 residues: CASSQDRRGTGYTF. CDR3 DNA sequence: TGTGCCAGCAGCCAAGATCGTAGGGGCACTGGCTACACCTTC. The chain has TRBV3-1 (or the pseudogene TRBV3-2) and TRBJ1-2; D is perhaps TRBD1 (5 bases). This CDR3 contains 14 residues. The V gene lost 0 bases and the J gene lost 7 bases, with 12 bases spanning the gap. Germline V lookup: CDR1 LGHDT, CDR2 YNNKEL (reference sequence).

V usage is TRBV5-1 and J usage is TRBJ1-1; D is possibly TRBD1 (6 bases). Trimming left V 0 bases short and J 0 bases short, with 9 bases between. Germline V gene data show CDR1 as SGHRS and CDR2 as YFSETQ. This CDR3 contains 15 residues. The CDR3 nucleotides are TGCGCCAGCAGCTTGGGGGACATTCTGAACACTGAAGCTTTCTTT. This encodes CASSLGDILNTEAFF.

The CDR3 DNA is TGTGCCAGCAGCTCAGGAAGAGGGCCTCAAGAGACCCAGTACTTC. This gives the protein CASSSGRGPQETQYF. The V gene is TRBV7-3, the J gene TRBJ2-5, with D tentatively TRBD2 (5 bases). The CDR3 has 15 residues. V lost 4 bases, J lost 2 bases, and 14 bases lay in between. Germline-derived CDR1 and CDR2 are SGHTA and FQGTGA.

The V call is TRBV25-1, the J call TRBJ1-1, with D tentatively TRBD1 (5 bases). V lost 2 bases, J lost 8 bases, and 12 bases lay in between. Germline V gene lookup returns CDR1 MGHDK and CDR2 SYGVNS. The CDR3 loop spans 13 amino acids. CDR3 region: CASSEQPRGEAFF. The CDR3 DNA follows: TGTGCCAGCAGTGAACAGCCTCGGGGGGAAGCTTTCTTT.

The V and J genes are TRBV18 and TRBJ2-7; TRBD1 aligns across 8 bases. Unmatched junction bases numbered 8, after V lost 3 bases and J lost 7 bases. Germline V gene sequence: CDR1 KGHSH, CDR2 LQKENI. CDR3 size: 14 residues. The CDR3 is CASSPTGASWEQYV. The CDR3 DNA reads TGTGCCAGCTCACCGACAGGGGCCTCGTGGGAGCAGTACGTC.

V is TRBV2 and J is TRBJ1-1, with D perhaps matching TRBD1 (5 bases). CDR3 length equals 14 residues. Trimming took 4 bases from V and 1 from J, leaving 10 bases between them. Germline-derived CDR1 and CDR2 are SNHLY and FYNNEI. The CDR3 DNA follows: TGTGCCAGCAGTGTCACAGGAACGAACACTGAAGCTTTCTTT. Translating it yields CASSVTGTNTEAFF.

The chain employs TRBV18 and TRBJ1-1; the match to TRBD1 covers 7 bases. V lost 4 bases and J lost 1; bases outside the gene matches: 6. Germline CDR1 is KGHSH and CDR2 is LQKENI. This CDR3 has 15 residues. The CDR3 DNA is TGTGCCAGCTCACTAGGGGGCGGAACGAACACTGAAGCTTTCTTT. As protein: CASSLGGGTNTEAFF.

This clone occurred a few times. CDR3 sequence: CASTAGQEIYGYTF. CDR3 in DNA: TGCGCCAGCACCGCCGGACAGGAGATCTATGGCTACACCTTC. The chain recombines TRBV10-2 with TRBJ1-2, with 7 positions matching TRBD1. Germline V lookup: CDR1 WSHSY, CDR2 SAAADI. The length of the CDR3 is 14 residues. After removal of 7 bases from V and 4 bases from J, the junction contained 9 bases not matched to a gene.

This sequence joins TRBV5-1 and TRBJ2-5; TRBD1 is a possible D gene (6 bases). This CDR3 contains 13 residues. V lost 4 bases to trimming and J lost 5 bases, with 12 bases between them. The germline gives CDR1 SGHRS, CDR2 YFSETQ. For the CDR3, the DNA is TGCGCCAGCAGCACAACAGGGCTGGAGACCCAGTACTTC. Residues: CASSTTGLETQYF.

This chain links TRBV10-3 with TRBJ1-2; no firm D call. CDR1 and CDR2 (germline): ENHRY, SYGVKD. V was cut by 0 bases and J by 4 bases, with 12 bases left in between. The CDR3 spans 15 residues. CDR3 DNA sequence: TGTGCCATCAGTGAGTCTGAGGGAACTGTCTATGGCTACACCTTC. Translating it yields CAISESEGTVYGYTF.

Regarding this clone: Other DNA sequences in this specimen translate into the identical CDR3. The J gene is TRBJ2-7, the V gene TRBV18; maybe TRBD2 (6 bases). This CDR3 contains 15 residues. The germline CDR1 and CDR2 sequences are KGHSH and LQKENI. The CDR3 is CASSATGTDSYEQYV. As DNA, the CDR3 is TGTGCCAGCTCAGCAACCGGGACTGACTCCTACGAGCAGTACGTT.

This chain joins TRBV5-5 and TRBJ1-1; D perhaps matches TRBD1 (6 bases). Germline loops: CDR1 SGHKS, CDR2 YYEKEE (reference sequence). The V end lost 2 bases, the J end lost 8 bases, and 19 bases lay between the germline ends. The CDR3 is 15 residues long. The CDR3 loop is CASSLTGRAPGEAFF. For the CDR3, the DNA is TGTGCCAGCAGCTTAACAGGGCGGGCGCCCGGGGAAGCTTTCTTT.

The genes are TRBV2 and TRBJ1-5; D might be TRBD1 (6 bases). Germline V gene lookup returns CDR1 SNHLY and CDR2 FYNNEI. V was trimmed by 6 bases and J by 0 bases, leaving 12 bases between them. CDR3 length: 15 amino acids. The CDR3 is CASSPRGYSNQPQHF. CDR3 nucleotide sequence: TGTGCCAGCAGCCCCAGGGGATATAGCAATCAGCCCCAGCATTTT.

This chain uses TRBV19 with TRBJ1-2; D is uncertain. The CDR3 spans 17 residues. With 1 base removed from V and 5 bases from J, the gap between germline ends came to 20 bases. Germline values: CDR1 LNHDA, CDR2 SQIVND (reference sequence). The CDR3 spells CASSIAAGLGNGYGYTF. The CDR3 DNA reads TGTGCCAGTAGTATAGCCGCGGGATTGGGGAATGGGTATGGCTACACCTTC. The full variable domain, with the rest looked up from reference TRBV19 and TRBJ1-2, is DGGITQSPKYLFRKEGQNVTLSCEQNLNHDAMYWYRQDPGQGLRLIYYSQIVNDFQKGDIAEGYSVSREKKESFPLTVTSAQKNPTAFYLCASSIAAGLGNGYGYTFGSGTRLTVV.

This rearrangement joins TRBV27 to TRBJ1-1, with 11 bases lining up with TRBD1. This CDR3 region has 15 residues. CDR1 is MNHEY and CDR2 is SMNVEV in the germline V gene (reference sequence). The J segment lost 4 bases and the V segment lost 5 bases, leaving 6 bases of the junction unmatched. The CDR3 DNA reads TGTGCCAGCAGTACCGGGACAGGGGGTTCCACTGAAGCTTTCTTT. Encoded protein: CASSTGTGGSTEAFF.

This chain connects TRBV4-1 to TRBJ2-4; 8 bases match TRBD1. The CDR3 has 22 amino acids. The V gene's germline CDR1 is MGHRA and CDR2 YSYEKL. Trimming removed 1 base from V and 0 bases from J; junction bases left unmatched: 20. The CDR3 nucleotides are TGCGCCAGCAGCCAAGGTTTTCTCCCCGGGACAGGCTATTCTTTAGCCAAAAACATTCAGTACTTC. Translation: CASSQGFLPGTGYSLAKNIQYF.

V is TRBV29-1 and J is TRBJ2-3; D is uncertain. Germline V lookup: CDR1 SQVTM, CDR2 ANQGSEA. The CDR3 extends over 16 amino acids. The V and J ends lost 6 bases and 0 bases respectively, with 19 bases between them. In DNA form, the CDR3 reads TGCAGCGTCACTCAAATCACGACAACTAGCACAGATACGCAGTATTTT. As protein: CSVTQITTTSTDTQYF.

In its sample, this clone was seen a few times. This sequence joins TRBV19 and TRBJ2-2; D is unresolved. The V gene's germline CDR1 is LNHDA and CDR2 SQIVND (reference sequence). The CDR3 contains 13 residues. V was shortened by 6 bases and J by 7 bases, with 12 bases between the two germline ends. This chain's CDR3 is CASRERLGGELFF. CDR3 sequence (DNA): TGTGCCAGTAGGGAGAGGTTGGGCGGGGAGCTGTTTTTT.

V and J are TRBV25-1 and TRBJ1-3, with D unclear. The CDR3 is 15 amino acids. The V gene lost 2 bases and the J gene lost 7 bases, with 15 bases spanning the gap. Germline V CDR1 and CDR2: MGHDK, SYGVNS. The CDR3 loop reads CASSERTNLANTIYF. The DNA for the CDR3 is TGTGCCAGCAGTGAACGTACCAACCTGGCCAACACCATATATTTT.

This clone was observed once. The rearrangement uses TRBV30 and TRBJ2-3, with a tentative D call TRBD1 (6 bases). V lost 4 bases and J 0 bases, leaving 11 bases between the germline ends. The V gene's germline CDR1 is GTSNPN and CDR2 SVGIG (reference sequence). CDR3 length equals 14 residues. The CDR3 region is CAWNRDTSTDTQYF. The DNA of the CDR3 is TGTGCCTGGAACCGGGACACCAGCACAGATACGCAGTATTTT.

V and J are TRBV11-2 and TRBJ1-1; D is uncertain. The V end was cut by 8 bases, the J end by 7 bases, with 14 bases between. This CDR3 is built from 12 residues. Germline loops: CDR1 SGHAT, CDR2 FQNNGV. CDR3 coding DNA: TGTGCCAGCCGCCGGGTCCGGGGTGAAGCTTTCTTT. Translated: CASRRVRGEAFF.

The rearrangement links TRBV5-6 to TRBJ1-2; 10 bases agree with TRBD1. CDR1 SGHDT and CDR2 YYEEEE come from the germline V gene. CDR3 length: 16 amino acids. The junction had 11 bases not matched to a gene; V was cut back by 4 bases and J by 5 bases. The CDR3 nucleotides read TGTGCCAGCAGCCACAGCCCGGGACAGGGGAGGTATGGCTACACCTTC. Its translation: CASSHSPGQGRYGYTF.

The rearrangement links TRBV6-1 to TRBJ2-7; possible D gene TRBD1, 6 bases. Per the germline V gene, CDR1 is MNHNS and CDR2 is SASEGT. The CDR3 runs 14 residues. V lost 1 base and J lost 3, with 10 bases in between. Here the CDR3 DNA reads TGTGCCAGCAGTGAAGTAGACAGGCTCTACGAGCAGTACTTC. The encoded protein is CASSEVDRLYEQYF.

The chain links TRBV3-1 (or the pseudogene TRBV3-2) to TRBJ1-6; 8 bases line up with TRBD1. With 5 bases clipped from V and 7 bases from J, the junction kept 10 bases outside the gene matches. Germline lookup yields CDR1 LGHDT and CDR2 YNNKEL (reference sequence). CDR3 length: 16 residues. The DNA of the CDR3 is TGTGCCAGCAGCTCCGCCGGGACAGGTAAAAATTCACCCCTCCACTTT. Protein product: CASSSAGTGKNSPLHF.